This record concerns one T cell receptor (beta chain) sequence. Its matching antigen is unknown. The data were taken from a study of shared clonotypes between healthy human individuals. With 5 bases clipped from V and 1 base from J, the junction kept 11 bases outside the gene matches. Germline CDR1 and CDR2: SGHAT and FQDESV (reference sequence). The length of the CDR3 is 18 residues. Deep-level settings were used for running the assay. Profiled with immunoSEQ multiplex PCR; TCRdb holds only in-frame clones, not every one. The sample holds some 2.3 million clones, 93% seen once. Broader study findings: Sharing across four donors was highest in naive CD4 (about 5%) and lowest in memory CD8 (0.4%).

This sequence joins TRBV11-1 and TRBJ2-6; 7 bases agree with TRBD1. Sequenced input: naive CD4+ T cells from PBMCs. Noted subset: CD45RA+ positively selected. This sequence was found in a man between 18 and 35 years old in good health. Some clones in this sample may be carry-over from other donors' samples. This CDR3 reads CASSTTRDRGSGANVLTF. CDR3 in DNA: TGTGCCAGCAGCACAACACGGGACAGAGGGTCTGGGGCCAACGTCCTGACTTTC.